The rows below give T cell receptor beta chains drawn from one sample of a study of cytomegalovirus exposure and HLA in healthy donors. The assay was immunoSEQ multiplex PCR, and TCRdb's table has in-frame clones only and misses some. The sample contains roughly 150,000 clones, 65% to 80% of which appear only once. Sequenced input: PBMCs. The receptor set was obtained from a middle-aged man in good health and CMV-seronegative. Each CDR3 is given with its conserved first and last residue. The D gene is left open where the match is weak. Only some rows state a clone size, as once, few, many or a class for expanded clones.

TRBV7-3	TRBD1	TRBJ2-1	.	CASSLTTTDRVREQFF	TGTGCCAGCAGCTTAACTACTACTGACAGGGTGCGGGAGCAGTTCTTC
TRBV5-6	.	TRBJ1-6	.	CASSLLRGTSPLHF	TGTGCCAGCAGCTTATTGAGAGGAACTTCACCCCTCCACTTT
TRBV10-3	TRBD2	TRBJ2-3	.	CAISESKAGGTDTQYF	TGTGCCATCAGTGAGTCGAAGGCGGGGGGCACAGATACGCAGTATTTT
TRBV5-6	TRBD1	TRBJ2-7	.	CASTKPGQGVYEQYF	TGTGCCAGCACCAAGCCAGGGCAGGGGGTCTACGAGCAGTACTTC
TRBV4-3	.	TRBJ2-7	.	CASSQGGSSYEQYF	TGCGCCAGCAGCCAAGGAGGGAGCTCCTACGAGCAGTACTTC
TRBV6-5	.	TRBJ1-6	.	CASMLGQGFRTPLHF	TGTGCCAGCATGCTGGGGCAGGGTTTTCGTACACCCCTCCACTTT
TRBV25-1	TRBD1	TRBJ2-5	.	CASSESGQGARETQYF	TGTGCCAGCAGTGAATCCGGACAGGGGGCCAGGGAGACCCAGTACTTC
TRBV30	TRBD1	TRBJ1-4	.	CAWSRGQGGEKLFF	TGTGCCTGGAGTAGAGGACAGGGGGGTGAAAAACTGTTTTTT
TRBV5-6	.	TRBJ1-1	.	CASSLRGGRTEAFF	TGTGCCAGCAGCTTGCGGGGGGGAAGAACTGAAGCTTTCTTT
TRBV25-1	.	TRBJ1-1	.	CASSESSGKAFF	TGTGCCAGCAGTGAATCCTCCGGGAAAGCTTTCTTT
TRBV4-3	TRBD1	TRBJ1-6	few	CASSPAQGYAPLHF	TGCGCCAGCAGCCCGGCACAGGGGTATGCACCCCTCCACTTT
TRBV5-1	TRBD1	TRBJ1-4	.	CASSLAGGQGGEKLFF	TGCGCCAGCAGCTTGGCCGGGGGACAGGGTGGTGAAAAACTGTTTTTT
TRBV27	TRBD1	TRBJ1-2	few	CASSLVAGGNYGYTF	TGTGCCAGCAGTTTAGTGGCAGGGGGCAACTATGGCTACACCTTC
TRBV5-4	TRBD1	TRBJ1-2	.	CASSLGAGGPDYGYTF	TGTGCCAGCAGCTTGGGGGCAGGGGGACCCGACTATGGCTACACCTTC
TRBV9	TRBD1	TRBJ2-3	.	CASSQTGDATGTDTQYF	TGTGCCAGCAGCCAGACAGGGGACGCGACGGGAACAGATACGCAGTATTTT
TRBV30	.	TRBJ1-1	.	CAWSETDLNTEAFF	TGTGCCTGGAGCGAGACAGACCTGAACACTGAAGCTTTCTTT
TRBV7-9	.	TRBJ2-5	.	CASSWVRGSETQYF	TGTGCCAGCAGTTGGGTGCGAGGCTCCGAGACCCAGTACTTC
TRBV6-1	.	TRBJ1-1	few	CASSSVTEAFF	TGTGCCAGCAGTTCGGTCACTGAAGCTTTCTTT
TRBV30	.	TRBJ1-1	.	CAWSRYTEAFF	TGTGCCTGGAGTCGGTACACTGAAGCTTTCTTT
TRBV4-2	.	TRBJ1-2	.	CASRFESGPNYGYTF	TGTGCCAGCAGATTCGAATCAGGGCCTAACTATGGCTACACCTTC
TRBV30	.	TRBJ1-5	.	CAWTSSGNSNQPQHF	TGTGCCTGGACTTCTTCCGGGAATAGCAATCAGCCCCAGCATTTT
TRBV27	.	TRBJ1-4	once	CASSGWGENEKLFF	TGTGCCAGCTCTGGGTGGGGGGAAAATGAAAAACTGTTTTTT
TRBV14	.	TRBJ2-7	.	CASSQVSSYEQYF	TGTGCCAGCAGCCAAGTCAGCTCCTACGAGCAGTACTTC
TRBV12-5	.	TRBJ2-7	.	CASGPQGEYEQYF	TGTGCTAGTGGGCCCCAGGGCGAATACGAGCAGTACTTC
TRBV7-2	TRBD1	TRBJ1-1	.	CASSPGTGGVTEAFF	TGTGCCAGCAGCCCTGGGACAGGGGGAGTCACTGAAGCTTTCTTT
TRBV6-1	.	TRBJ1-1	medium-sized	CASSEFGGQSGFEAFF	TGTGCCAGCAGTGAATTCGGAGGACAGTCCGGGTTTGAAGCTTTCTTT
TRBV29-1	.	TRBJ1-1	.	CSGAPGENTEAFF	TGCAGCGGTGCCCCGGGAGAGAACACTGAAGCTTTCTTT
TRBV10-3	TRBD1	TRBJ2-7	once	CAIRPGTGQYEQYF	TGTGCCATCAGACCCGGGACAGGGCAGTACGAGCAGTACTTC
TRBV18	TRBD1	TRBJ1-1	.	CASSSTGDRTTEAFF	TGTGCCAGCTCATCCACGGGGGACAGGACCACTGAAGCTTTCTTT
TRBV18	.	TRBJ1-1	few	CASSPPLTYFGGTEAFF	TGTGCCAGCTCACCACCGTTAACTTACTTCGGGGGGACTGAAGCTTTCTTT
TRBV6-1	TRBD1	TRBJ1-1	.	CASSLQTGGDTEAFF	TGTGCCAGCAGCCTACAGACAGGGGGGGACACTGAAGCTTTCTTT
TRBV28	.	TRBJ2-3	few	CASRLGGATDTQYF	TGTGCCAGCAGGCTTGGAGGGGCCACAGATACGCAGTATTTT
TRBV7-9	.	TRBJ2-3	.	CASSFSVPTDTQYF	TGTGCCAGCAGCTTCTCAGTGCCTACAGATACGCAGTATTTT
TRBV2	.	TRBJ1-2	.	CASRGYTF	TGTGCCAGCCGTGGCTACACCTTC
TRBV5-6	TRBD2	TRBJ2-7	.	CASSLLERDPYEQYF	TGTGCCAGCAGCTTGTTAGAGCGGGATCCCTACGAGCAGTACTTC
TRBV5-4	TRBD2	TRBJ2-3	.	CASSFRLAGDTDTQYF	TGTGCCAGCAGCTTTCGACTAGCGGGAGATACAGATACGCAGTATTTT
TRBV4-1	.	TRBJ1-5	.	CASSATEDSNQPQHF	TGCGCCAGCAGCGCGACAGAGGATAGCAATCAGCCCCAGCATTTT
TRBV6-1	.	TRBJ2-1	.	CASRRDYLRGDEQFF	TGTGCCAGCAGACGGGACTATTTAAGGGGGGATGAGCAGTTCTTC
TRBV5-1	TRBD1	TRBJ1-2	.	CASSFETGTYGYTF	TGCGCCAGCAGCTTCGAGACAGGGACTTATGGCTACACCTTC
TRBV10-1	TRBD2	TRBJ2-2	once	CASSEFVSGRTGELFF	TGCGCCAGCAGTGAGTTCGTCAGCGGGAGAACCGGGGAGCTGTTTTTT
TRBV6-5	TRBD2	TRBJ2-7	.	CASSSGTSASYEQYF	TGTGCCAGCAGCTCCGGGACTAGCGCTTCCTACGAGCAGTACTTC
TRBV4-3	TRBD1	TRBJ2-7	.	CASSGTVSYEQYF	TGCGCCAGCAGCGGGACAGTCTCCTACGAGCAGTACTTC
TRBV5-1	TRBD2	TRBJ2-3	.	CASSLLAGGPTDTQYF	TGCGCCAGCAGCTTATTAGCGGGGGGACCCACAGATACGCAGTATTTT
TRBV6-5	TRBD1	TRBJ1-6	once	CASRPGTGLSSPLHF	TGTGCCAGCAGACCCGGGACAGGGTTAAGTTCACCCCTCCACTTT
TRBV5-1	.	TRBJ2-7	.	CASSLGGQYEQYF	TGCGCCAGCAGCTTGGGAGGCCAATACGAGCAGTACTTC
TRBV19	TRBD1	TRBJ2-5	.	CASSIVGTVAETQYF	TGTGCCAGTAGTATAGTGGGGACAGTGGCAGAGACCCAGTACTTC
TRBV10-2	.	TRBJ1-2	.	CASTPGFNYGYTF	TGCGCCAGCACCCCGGGGTTTAACTATGGCTACACCTTC
TRBV5-1	TRBD2	TRBJ2-7	few	CASSPLGSGGTSSYEQYF	TGCGCCAGCAGCCCCTTGGGTAGCGGGGGGACCAGCTCCTACGAGCAGTACTTC
TRBV5-1	.	TRBJ2-3	once	CASSLVRTDTQYF	TGCGCCAGCAGCTTGGTCAGGACAGATACGCAGTATTTT
TRBV2	.	TRBJ1-1	.	CASSEALRPPWSTEAFF	TGTGCCAGCAGTGAAGCGCTTCGTCCCCCCTGGAGCACTGAAGCTTTCTTT
TRBV19	.	TRBJ1-2	.	CASTPGQMDGYTF	TGTGCCAGTACCCCCGGACAGATGGATGGCTACACCTTC
TRBV7-6	TRBD1	TRBJ2-7	few	CASSARDREIAGQYF	TGTGCCAGCAGCGCAAGGGACAGGGAAATCGCGGGGCAGTACTTC
TRBV7-9	.	TRBJ1-1	.	CASSFPGMNTEAFF	TGTGCCAGCAGCTTCCCGGGGATGAACACTGAAGCTTTCTTT
TRBV11-2	.	TRBJ2-7	.	CASSRDRYIPYEQYF	TGTGCCAGCAGCCGTGACAGGTACATCCCCTACGAGCAGTACTTC
TRBV5-4	.	TRBJ2-5	.	CASSRQMETQYF	TGTGCCAGCAGCCGACAGATGGAGACCCAGTACTTC
TRBV5-1	.	TRBJ1-4	.	CASSYGTQATNEKLFF	TGCGCCAGCAGCTATGGGACACAAGCAACTAATGAAAAACTGTTTTTT
TRBV6-1	TRBD1	TRBJ1-4	.	CASSEDRLNEKLFF	TGTGCCAGCAGTGAGGACAGGCTTAATGAAAAACTGTTTTTT